The clone carrying this TCR beta chain has just a few counts. The CDR3 loop spans 15 amino acids. In germline, CDR1 is SGHNT, CDR2 YYREEE (reference sequence). Unmatched junction bases numbered 9, after V lost 5 bases and J lost 4 bases. Multiplex PCR with BIOMED2 TRB-A/B primer pools amplified TRB rearrangements. Via MiXCR, TCRdb re-called the multiplex PCR reads, giving one row per CDR3 protein. The table includes 6,500 to 10,000 distinct CDR3 sequences, 25% to 35% detected once. The sample originates from a study of T and B cells in COVID-19 patients. In the study overall: The recovered cohort's median age was about 36 years, versus approximately 63 years in active infection.

From blood, about 250-500 ng of genomic DNA served as TRB template. The sample comprised blood. The gene calls are TRBV5-4 and TRBJ2-5; 9 nucleotides line up with TRBD2. The source is a human donor with active COVID-19. In DNA form, the CDR3 reads TGTGCCAGCAGAGCACCGGGACTAGCCGCAGAGACCCAGTACTTC. Its protein product is CASRAPGLAAETQYF.